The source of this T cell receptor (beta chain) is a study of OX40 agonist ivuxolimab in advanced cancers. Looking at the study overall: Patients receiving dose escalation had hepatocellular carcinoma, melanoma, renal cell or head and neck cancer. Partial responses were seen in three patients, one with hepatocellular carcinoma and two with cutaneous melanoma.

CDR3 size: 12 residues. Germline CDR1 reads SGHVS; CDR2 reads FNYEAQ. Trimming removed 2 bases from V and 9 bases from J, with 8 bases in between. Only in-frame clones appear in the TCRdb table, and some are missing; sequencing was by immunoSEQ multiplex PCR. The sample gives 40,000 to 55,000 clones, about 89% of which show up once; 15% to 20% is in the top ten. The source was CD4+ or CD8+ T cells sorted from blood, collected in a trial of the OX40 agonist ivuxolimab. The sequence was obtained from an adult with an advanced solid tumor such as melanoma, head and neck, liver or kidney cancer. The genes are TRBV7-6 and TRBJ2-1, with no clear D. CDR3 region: CASSLTGGEQFF. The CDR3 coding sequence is TGTGCCAGCAGCTTAACTGGCGGTGAGCAGTTCTTC.